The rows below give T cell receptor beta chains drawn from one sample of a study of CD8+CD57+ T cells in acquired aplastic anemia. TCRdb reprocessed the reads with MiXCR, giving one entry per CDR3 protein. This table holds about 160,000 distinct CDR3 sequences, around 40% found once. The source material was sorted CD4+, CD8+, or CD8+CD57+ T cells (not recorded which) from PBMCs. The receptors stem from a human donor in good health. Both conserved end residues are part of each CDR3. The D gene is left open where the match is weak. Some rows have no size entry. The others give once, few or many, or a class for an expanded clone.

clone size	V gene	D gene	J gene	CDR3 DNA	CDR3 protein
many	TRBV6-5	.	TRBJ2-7	TGTGCCAGCAGTACCAGGACCTACGAGCAGTACTTC	CASSTRTYEQYF
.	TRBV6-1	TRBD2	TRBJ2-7	TGTGCCAGCAGTGAAGTTGGGACTAGGGGCGAGCAGTACTTC	CASSEVGTRGEQYF
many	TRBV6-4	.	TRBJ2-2	TGTGCCAGCAGTGTACGGGCTCCCGGGGAGCTGTTTTTT	CASSVRAPGELFF
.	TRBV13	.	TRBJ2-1	TGTGCCAGCAGCCTAAGCGGTCCAAGCTCCTACAATGAGCAGTTCTTC	CASSLSGPSSYNEQFF
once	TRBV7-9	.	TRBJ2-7	TGTGCCAGCAGCACCGGACAGTACGAGCAGTACTTC	CASSTGQYEQYF
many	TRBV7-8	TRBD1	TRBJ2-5	TGTGCCAGCAGCTTAGTAGGGACAGGGGTTGTGGAGACCCAGTACTTC	CASSLVGTGVVETQYF
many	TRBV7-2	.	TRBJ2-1	TGTGCCAGCAGCACCCAGGGCTCCTACAATGAGCAGTTCTTC	CASSTQGSYNEQFF
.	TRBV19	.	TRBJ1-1	TGTGCCAGTAGTCTAGGACGTGTGACCACTGAAGCTTTCTTT	CASSLGRVTTEAFF
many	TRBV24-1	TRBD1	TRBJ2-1	TGTGCCACCAGTGAGACGACAGGGGGTCCACACAATGAGCAGTTCTTC	CATSETTGGPHNEQFF
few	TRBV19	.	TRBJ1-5	TGTGCCAGTGGCAGCCTACAACCCCAGCATTTT	CASGSLQPQHF
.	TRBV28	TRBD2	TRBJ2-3	TGTGCCAACTCTGGAAGAGCGGGAGGGAAAGATACGCAGTATTTT	CANSGRAGGKDTQYF
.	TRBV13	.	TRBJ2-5	TGTGCCTGTTCAGGGGGGGACCGGGGAAAGACCCAGTACTTC	CACSGGDRGKTQYF
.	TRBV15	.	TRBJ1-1	TGTGCCACCAGCAGAGATGGGCAAGAAGCTTTCTTT	CATSRDGQEAFF
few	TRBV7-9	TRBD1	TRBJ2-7	TGTGCCAGCAGCTTATTCCCGGGACAGGGCTACGAGCAGTACTTC	CASSLFPGQGYEQYF
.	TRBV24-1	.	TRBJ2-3	TGTGCCACCAGTGTGCGAGGGTTCACAGATACGCAGTATTTT	CATSVRGFTDTQYF
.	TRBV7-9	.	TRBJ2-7	TGTGCCAGCAGCCCCGGGCCACATGCGGCGTACGAGCAGTACTTC	CASSPGPHAAYEQYF
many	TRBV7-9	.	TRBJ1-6	TGTGCCAGCAGCTTGAGTCTGGGGAATTCACCCCTCCACTTT	CASSLSLGNSPLHF
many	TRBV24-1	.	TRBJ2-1	TGTGCCACCAGTGCCGCAGGGGCGGGATTGTACAATGAGCAGTTCTTC	CATSAAGAGLYNEQFF
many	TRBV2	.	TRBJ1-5	TGTGCCAGCAGTGAAGGCAGGGAGCTCGGTCAGCCCCAGCATTTT	CASSEGRELGQPQHF
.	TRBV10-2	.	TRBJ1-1	TGCGCCAGCAGCTCCCCTCATTTCCCCAGGGCTGAAGCTTTCTTT	CASSSPHFPRAEAFF
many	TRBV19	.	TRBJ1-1	TGTGCCAGTAGTATTCAGGGTCCGAGCGGTGAAGCTTTCTTT	CASSIQGPSGEAFF
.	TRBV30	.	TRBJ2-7	TGTGCCTGGAGGGGTGAGCGGGCCCCTACCTACGAGCAGTACTTC	CAWRGERAPTYEQYF
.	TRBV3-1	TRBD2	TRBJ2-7	TGTGCCAGCAGCCCCCACTTAGCGGGAGACTACGAGCAGTACTTC	CASSPHLAGDYEQYF
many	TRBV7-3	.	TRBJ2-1	TGTGCCAGCTCCCGAGGAGTCGACAATGAGCAGTTCTTC	CASSRGVDNEQFF
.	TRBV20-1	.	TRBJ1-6	TGCAGTGCTAGAGTATCCCCGGGGAAGGAAGAATCACCCCTCCACTTT	CSARVSPGKEESPLHF
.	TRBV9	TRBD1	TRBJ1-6	TGTGCCCGCAGCCCTTCCGGGACAGGGGTTAATTCACCCCTCCACTTT	CARSPSGTGVNSPLHF
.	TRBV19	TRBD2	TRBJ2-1	TGTGCCAGTAGTCTTAGCGGGGCGGCGTACAATGAGCAGTTCTTC	CASSLSGAAYNEQFF
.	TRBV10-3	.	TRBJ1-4	TGTGCCAGCAGTTATTTAAATGAAAAACTGTTTTTT	CASSYLNEKLFF
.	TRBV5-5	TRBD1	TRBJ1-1	TGCGCCAGCAGCGGTACAGGGGACACTGAAGCTTTCTTT	CASSGTGDTEAFF
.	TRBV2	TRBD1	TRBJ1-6	TGTGCCAGCATGGGACAGGGGGATTCACCCCTCCACTTT	CASMGQGDSPLHF
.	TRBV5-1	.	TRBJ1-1	TGCGCCAGCAGCTTGGGGGCAGGGGCTGCTCGAGAAGCTTTCTTT	CASSLGAGAAREAFF
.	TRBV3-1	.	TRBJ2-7	TGTGCCAGCAGCCAAGAAAAGCGGCACTCCTACGAGCAGTACTTC	CASSQEKRHSYEQYF
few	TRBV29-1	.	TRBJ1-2	TGCAGCGTGCAAGGTGGGGGTGACTATGGCTACACCTTC	CSVQGGGDYGYTF
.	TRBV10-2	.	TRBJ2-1	TGCGCCAGCAGTGGGGTCTATGAGCAGTTCTTC	CASSGVYEQFF
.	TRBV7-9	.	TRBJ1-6	TGTGCCAGCAGCTTGGAAGGTTATAATTCACCCCTCCACTTT	CASSLEGYNSPLHF
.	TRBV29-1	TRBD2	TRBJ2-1	TGCAGCGTTGATAGTCCTAGCGGGACGCTCTACAATGAGCAGTTCTTC	CSVDSPSGTLYNEQFF
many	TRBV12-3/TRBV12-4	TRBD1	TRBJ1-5	TGTGCCAGCAGTTCCGGGGACAGTGCTAATCAGCCCCAGCATTTT	CASSSGDSANQPQHF
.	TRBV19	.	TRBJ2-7	TGTGCCAGTAGCCCCCGCGTTGGGGCTTCCGAGCAGTACTTC	CASSPRVGASEQYF
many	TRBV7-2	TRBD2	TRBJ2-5	TGTGCCAGCAGCTTTGGTGTAAGCGGGGGGACCCAGTACTTC	CASSFGVSGGTQYF
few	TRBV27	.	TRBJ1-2	TGTGCCATAAGGCTACAATGGGAGGGTATGGAATATGGCTACACCTTC	CAIRLQWEGMEYGYTF
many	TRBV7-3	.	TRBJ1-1	TGTGCCAGCAGCTTAATCGGGAACGGTGAAGCTTTCTTT	CASSLIGNGEAFF
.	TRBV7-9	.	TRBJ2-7	TGTGCCAGCAGCAAGTCCGAAAAGTCAGACTACGAGCAGTACTTC	CASSKSEKSDYEQYF
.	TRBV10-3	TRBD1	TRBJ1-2	TGTGCCAGCAGTAGGGACAGGAACTATGGCTACACCTTC	CASSRDRNYGYTF
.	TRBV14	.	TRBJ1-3	TGTGCCAGCAGCCAAGAATTCAACGGGGTCTCTGGAAACACCATATATTTT	CASSQEFNGVSGNTIYF
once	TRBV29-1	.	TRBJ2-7	TGCAGCACCCGCGGGACAGCTTACGAGCAGTACTTC	CSTRGTAYEQYF
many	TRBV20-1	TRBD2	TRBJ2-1	TGCAGTGCTAGAGTGCGTGGGACTAGCGGGTTTAATGAGCAGTTCTTC	CSARVRGTSGFNEQFF
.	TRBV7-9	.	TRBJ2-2	TGTGCCAGCAGCCCGACAACTCTCGGGGAGCTGTTTTTT	CASSPTTLGELFF
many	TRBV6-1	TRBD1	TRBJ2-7	TGTGCCAGCAGCCGTTCCGGGACAGGGGGGGTAGAGCAGTACTTC	CASSRSGTGGVEQYF